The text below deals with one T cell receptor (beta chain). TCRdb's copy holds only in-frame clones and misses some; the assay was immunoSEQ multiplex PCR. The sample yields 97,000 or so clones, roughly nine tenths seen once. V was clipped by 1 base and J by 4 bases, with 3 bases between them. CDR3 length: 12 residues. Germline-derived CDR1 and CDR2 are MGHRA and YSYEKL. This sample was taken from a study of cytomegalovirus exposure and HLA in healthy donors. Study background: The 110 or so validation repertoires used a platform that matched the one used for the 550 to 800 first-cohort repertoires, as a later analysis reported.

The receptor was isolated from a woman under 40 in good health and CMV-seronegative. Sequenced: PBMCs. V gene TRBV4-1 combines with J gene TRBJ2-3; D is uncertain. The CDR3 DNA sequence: TGCGCCAGCAGCCAAGTAGCAGATACGCAGTATTTT. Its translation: CASSQVADTQYF.